Included here is one TCR beta chain sequence, with context. Sequencing was performed with immunoSEQ multiplex PCR; in TCRdb, only in-frame clones are kept and a portion is missing. Of around 170,000 clones listed, approximately 90% are singletons. These data originate in a study of T cell responses to AZD1222 COVID-19 vaccine. Germline lookup yields CDR1 MGHRA and CDR2 YSYEKL. The CDR3 has 16 residues. V was cut by 3 bases and J by 0 bases, with 12 bases left in between. The sample in question was peripheral blood, obtained on day 0 of AZD1222 vaccination. The genes are TRBV4-1 and TRBJ2-4; D is ambiguous. This TCR came from an adult in good health. In nucleotides, the CDR3 is TGCGCCAGCAGCCATGTGGGGAAGCTAGCCAAAAACATTCAGTACTTC. It yields the protein CASSHVGKLAKNIQYF.